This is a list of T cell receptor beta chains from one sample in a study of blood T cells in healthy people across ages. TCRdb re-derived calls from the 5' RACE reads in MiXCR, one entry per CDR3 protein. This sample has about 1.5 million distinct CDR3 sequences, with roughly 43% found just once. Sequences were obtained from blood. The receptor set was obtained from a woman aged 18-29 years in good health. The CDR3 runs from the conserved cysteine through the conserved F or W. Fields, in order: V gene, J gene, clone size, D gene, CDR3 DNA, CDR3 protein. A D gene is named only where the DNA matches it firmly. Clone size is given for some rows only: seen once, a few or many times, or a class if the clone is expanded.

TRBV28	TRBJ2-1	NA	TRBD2	TGTGCCAGCAGCCTCGGACTAGCGGGAGGCTACAATGGGCAGTTCTTC	CASSLGLAGGYNGQFF
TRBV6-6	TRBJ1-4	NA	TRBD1	TGTGCCAGCAGTTACGGGACAGGGGGTAATGAAAAACTGTTTTTT	CASSYGTGGNEKLFF
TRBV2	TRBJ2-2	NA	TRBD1	TGTGCCAGCAGTGTAGGGGGCTACACCGGGGAGCTGTTTTTT	CASSVGGYTGELFF
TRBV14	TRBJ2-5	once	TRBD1	TGTGCCAGCAGCCAAGGCGGGACAGGGTGGGCCTATGATGAGCAGTACTTC	CASSQGGTGWAYDEQYF
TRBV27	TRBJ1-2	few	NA	TGTGCCAGGCTTGGTGGTTCGGTCTATGGCTACACCTTC	CARLGGSVYGYTF
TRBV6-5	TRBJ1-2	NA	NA	TGTGCCAGCAGTCCAACGGGAGGGGTATCCTATGGCTACACCTTC	CASSPTGGVSYGYTF
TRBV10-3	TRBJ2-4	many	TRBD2	TGTGCCACCGCCTCCGGGCTAGCGGTAGCCAAAAACATTCAGTACTTC	CATASGLAVAKNIQYF
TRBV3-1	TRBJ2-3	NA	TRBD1	TGTGCCAGCAGCCAAGAGGTGGTGACAGGGTTACCAGATACGCAGTATTTT	CASSQEVVTGLPDTQYF
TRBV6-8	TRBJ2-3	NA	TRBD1	TGTGCCAGCAGTCGGGACAGGGGGTACGGCACAGATACGCAGTATTTT	CASSRDRGYGTDTQYF
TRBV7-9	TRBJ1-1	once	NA	TGTGCCAGCAGCTTAGCGGGTATAGCCTGGGCAGCTTTCTTT	CASSLAGIAWAAFF
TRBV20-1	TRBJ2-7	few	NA	TGCAGTGCTAGCCCCTTAGGTGAGGAGGGCCAAAGAGGCTACGAGCAGTACTTC	CSASPLGEEGQRGYEQYF
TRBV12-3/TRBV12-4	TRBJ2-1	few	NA	TGTGCCAGCAGTTTGGTGGGGGCCCAACACAATGAGCAGTTCTTC	CASSLVGAQHNEQFF
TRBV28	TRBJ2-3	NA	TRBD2	TGTGCCAGCAGTCCGCGGGGGGTCCCAGATACGCAGTATTTT	CASSPRGVPDTQYF
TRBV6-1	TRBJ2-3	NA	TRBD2	TGTGCCACGCAAGTGGGGTTTACTAGCGGGGGGATCACAGATACGCAGTATTTT	CATQVGFTSGGITDTQYF
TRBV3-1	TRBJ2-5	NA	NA	TGTGCCAGCAGCCAAGGGGGTGTTGTGGAGACCCAGTACTTC	CASSQGGVVETQYF
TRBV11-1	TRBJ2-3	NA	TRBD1	TGTGCCAGCAGCGGACAGGTGAACACAGATACGCAGTATTTT	CASSGQVNTDTQYF
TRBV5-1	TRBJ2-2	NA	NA	TGCGCCAGCTCATCCGCTGATCACCTCACCGGGGAGCTGTTTTTT	CASSSADHLTGELFF
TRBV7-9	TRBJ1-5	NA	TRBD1	TGTGCCAGCAGCTTTGGGGAGAGAGGGGGCAGGCAGCCCCAGCATTTT	CASSFGERGGRQPQHF
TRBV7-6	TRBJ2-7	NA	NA	TGTGCCAGCAGTGCCTCCCAGGGTTCCTACGAGCAGTACTTC	CASSASQGSYEQYF
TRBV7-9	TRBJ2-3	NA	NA	TGTGCCAGCAGCCCCTTGGGCTACAGCGACACAGATACGCAGTATTTT	CASSPLGYSDTDTQYF
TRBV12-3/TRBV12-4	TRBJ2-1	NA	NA	TGTGCCAGCAGTTTATTTGGACGGAAGTTGGATGAGCAGTTCTTC	CASSLFGRKLDEQFF
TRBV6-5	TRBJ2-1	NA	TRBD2	TGTGCCAGCAGACCCCTTAGCGGGAGTAACTACAATGAGCAGTTCTTC	CASRPLSGSNYNEQFF
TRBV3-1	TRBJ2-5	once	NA	TGTGCCAGCAGTCGGGTGGGCAATGAGCAGTACTTC	CASSRVGNEQYF
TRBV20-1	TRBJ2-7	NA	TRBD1	TGCAGTGACCCCGGCTTGGACAGGGATTACGACGAGCAGTACTTC	CSDPGLDRDYDEQYF
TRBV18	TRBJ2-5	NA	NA	TGTGCCAGCTCACCACTTTCAGGGCCGCAAGAGACCCAGTACTTC	CASSPLSGPQETQYF
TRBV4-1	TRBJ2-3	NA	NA	TGCGCCAGCAGCCAACCCGCGGGTACGCAGTATTTT	CASSQPAGTQYF
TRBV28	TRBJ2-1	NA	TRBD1	TGTGCCAGCACCCTCTCCGGGACAGGGAAGTACAATGAGCAGTTCTTC	CASTLSGTGKYNEQFF
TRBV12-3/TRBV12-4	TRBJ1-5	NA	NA	TGTGCCAGCAGTTTAGCTATGGGATTCAATCAGCCCCAGCATTTT	CASSLAMGFNQPQHF
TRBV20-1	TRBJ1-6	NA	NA	TGCAGTGCTAGAGCGGATTCACCCCTCCACTTT	CSARADSPLHF
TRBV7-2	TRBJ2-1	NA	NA	TGTGCCAGCAGCTTTTTGGGCGGGAATTACAATGAGCAGTTCTTC	CASSFLGGNYNEQFF
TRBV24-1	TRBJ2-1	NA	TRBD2	TGTGCCACCAGTGTCTACCAAGCGGGAGTCAATGAGCAGTTCTTC	CATSVYQAGVNEQFF
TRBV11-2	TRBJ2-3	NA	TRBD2	TGTGCCAGCAGCCTGGGACTAGCGGGGTTCGGGGATACGCAGTATTTT	CASSLGLAGFGDTQYF
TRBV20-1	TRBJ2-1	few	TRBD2	TGCGGATTAAAGGAGCGGGGATCATACAATGAGCAGTTCTTC	CGLKERGSYNEQFF
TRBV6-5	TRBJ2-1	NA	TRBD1	TGTGCCAGCAGGGCGACCGGGACAGGGAACAATGAGCAGTTCTTC	CASRATGTGNNEQFF
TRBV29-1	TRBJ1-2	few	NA	TGCAGCGCTACTCAGTTGTCGGCCCTAGACCTCTATGGCTACACCTTC	CSATQLSALDLYGYTF
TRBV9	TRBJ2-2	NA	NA	TGTGCCAGCAGCGTCACCCAGCGGGCCGGGGAGCTGTTTTTT	CASSVTQRAGELFF
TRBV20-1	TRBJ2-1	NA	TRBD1	TGCAGTGCTAGAGTAGGGGGCCGCTCCTACGAGCAGTTCTTC	CSARVGGRSYEQFF
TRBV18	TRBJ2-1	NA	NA	TGTGCCAGCTCACCCGGGGTCATAATCGGCGCTGAGCAGTTCTTC	CASSPGVIIGAEQFF
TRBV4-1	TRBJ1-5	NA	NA	TGCGCCGGCAGCCAAGAGAGGGGTCAGCCCCAGCATTTT	CAGSQERGQPQHF
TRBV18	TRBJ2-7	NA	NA	TGTGCCAGCTCACCACTCGGGCAGGGAAGTAACTACGAGCAGTACTTC	CASSPLGQGSNYEQYF
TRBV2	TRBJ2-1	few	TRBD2	TGTGCCAGCAGTGAGGAGTCACTAGCGGTCTACAATGAGCAGTTCTTC	CASSEESLAVYNEQFF
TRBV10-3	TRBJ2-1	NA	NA	TGTGCCATCAGTGATCGGGGAGGCGATGAGCAGTTCTTC	CAISDRGGDEQFF
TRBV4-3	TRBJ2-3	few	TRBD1	TGCGCCAGCAGCCAGGCCGCACAGGGGGGTACAGATACGCAGTATTTT	CASSQAAQGGTDTQYF
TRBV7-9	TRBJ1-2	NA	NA	TGTGCCAGCAGCCCGATCGGGGCCTACACCTTC	CASSPIGAYTF